The clone carrying this T cell receptor (beta chain) was recorded many times. The data stem from a study of T cell repertoires in aging, cancer and after chemotherapy. TRB rearrangements spanning V, D and J were amplified using mixed TRB-A/B primers. TCRdb fed the multiplex PCR reads into MiXCR, producing one record per CDR3 protein. The data show almost 5,000 distinct CDR3 sequences, about 20% seen once. Peripheral blood genomic DNA, not sorted cells or RNA, was the template. The germline CDR1 and CDR2 sequences are SGHAT and FQNNGV. The length of the CDR3 is 17 residues. V lost 8 bases, J lost 4 bases, and 20 bases stayed unmatched.

This sequence was found in a human donor in good health. The donor label of this sample is uncertain. The chain recombines TRBV11-2 with TRBJ2-7; TRBD1 matches 7 bases. The source material was blood. The CDR3, as DNA: TGTGCCAGCTCAACCCCTCGCAGAGGGGGCGTTGGGTACGAGCAGTACTTC. Protein sequence: CASSTPRRGGVGYEQYF. The full variable domain, completed using reference TRBV11-2 and TRBJ2-7, is EAGVAQSPRYKIIEKRQSVAFWCNPISGHATLYWYQQILGQGPKLLIQFQNNGVVDDSQLPKDRFSAERLKGVDSTLKIQPAKLEDSAVYLCASSTPRRGGVGYEQYFGPGTRLTVT.